This TCR beta chain stems from a study of shared clonotypes between healthy human individuals. Generated by immunoSEQ multiplex PCR, the TCRdb table keeps only in-frame clones and is missing some. The sample contains millions of clones, around nine tenths of which appear only once. The CDR3 runs to 17 residues. Losses at the gene ends were 2 bases for V and 4 bases for J; bases not matched to a gene: 9. CDR1 and CDR2 from the germline V gene are MNHEY and SMNVEV (reference sequence). The sequence came from a man between 18 and 29 years old in good health. The sequenced sample consisted of naive CD4+ T cells sorted from blood. Subset of the sample: CD45RA+ positively selected. This chain links TRBV27 with TRBJ1-5; 9 nucleotides align to TRBD1. The CDR3 DNA reads as TGTGCCAGCAGTTTAGGGGCCGGTGGGACAGGGAATCAGCCCCAGCATTTT. It translates to CASSLGAGGTGNQPQHF.